These 5 T cell receptor beta chains share one sample of origin, sequenced in a study of blood T cell repertoires in COVID-19 (dated by TCRdb to 2018 to 2021). The library relied on the immunoSEQ multiplex PCR assay. The source is immuneACCESS, and TCRdb retained only in-frame sequences with V and J called. Part of the clones is not carried over; for the studies checked, unresolved V genes explain less than half of this, and the remainder is unexplained. The sample table lists about 280,000 clones, 88% of them with a count of one. The biggest ten clones account for approximately 11% of the sample. Sequencing used peripheral blood. The receptor set was obtained from a woman aged 25-40 years with COVID-19, enrolled during active disease.

The J gene is TRBJ2-1, the V gene TRBV6-6; no reliable D call. CDR3 size: 11 residues. V lost 2 bases and J lost 8, with 4 bases in between. Germline assignment: CDR1 MNHNY and CDR2 SVGAGI (reference sequence). The CDR3 nucleotides are TGTGCCAGCAGTTACCGGGATGAGCAGTTCTTC. Translating gives CASSYRDEQFF.

This clone appeared a single time. The chain uses TRBV18 and TRBJ2-7, with 10 bases identical to TRBD1. Germline trimming cut 3 bases from V and 2 bases from J; bases unmatched to any gene: 1. The CDR3 has 14 residues. Germline V gene sequence: CDR1 KGHSH, CDR2 LQKENI. This CDR3 reads CASSPDRGAYEQYF. CDR3 nucleotide sequence: TGTGCCAGCTCACCGGACAGGGGGGCCTACGAGCAGTACTTC.

This clone has just one count. This rearrangement joins TRBV28 to TRBJ2-7, with 9 bases fitting TRBD2. Germline V CDR1 and CDR2: MDHEN, SYDVKM. With 4 bases clipped from V and 5 bases from J, the junction kept 9 bases outside the gene matches. The CDR3 totals 15 residues. This CDR3 reads CASSSTSGGPNEQYF. In DNA form, the CDR3 reads TGTGCCAGCAGTTCGACTAGCGGAGGCCCCAACGAGCAGTACTTC.

The chain employs TRBV6-5 and TRBJ1-2, with D hard to call. The germline gives CDR1 MNHEY, CDR2 SVGAGI. V shed 8 bases and J shed 5 bases, with 15 bases lying between them. CDR3 size: 13 residues. The CDR3 sequence: CASRFPGRYGYTF. The CDR3 DNA sequence: TGTGCCAGCCGATTCCCGGGAAGATATGGCTACACCTTC.

This clone was seen a single time. The chain couples TRBV6-1 to TRBJ2-7; 7 nucleotides line up with TRBD2. With V trimmed by 0 bases and J by 2 bases, 7 bases remained unmatched. Germline-derived CDR1 and CDR2 are MNHNS and SASEGT. The CDR3 spans 16 residues. The CDR3 nucleotides are TGTGCCAGCAGTGAAGCGGCGGCTAGCGGCCCCTACGAGCAGTACTTC. This sequence encodes CASSEAAASGPYEQYF.